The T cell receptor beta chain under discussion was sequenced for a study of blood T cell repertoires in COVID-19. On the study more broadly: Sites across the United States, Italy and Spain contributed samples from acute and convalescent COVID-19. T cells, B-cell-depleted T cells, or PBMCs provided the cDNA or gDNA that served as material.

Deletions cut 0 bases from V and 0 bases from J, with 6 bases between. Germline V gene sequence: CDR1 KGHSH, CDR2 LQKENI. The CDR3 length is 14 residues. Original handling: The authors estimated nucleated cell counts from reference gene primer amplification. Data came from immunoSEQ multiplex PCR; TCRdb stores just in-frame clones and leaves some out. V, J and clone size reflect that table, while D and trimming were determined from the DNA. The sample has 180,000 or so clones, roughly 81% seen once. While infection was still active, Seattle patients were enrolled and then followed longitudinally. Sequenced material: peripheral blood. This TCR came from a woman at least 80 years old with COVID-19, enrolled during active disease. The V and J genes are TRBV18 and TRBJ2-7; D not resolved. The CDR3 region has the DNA TGTGCCAGCTCACCACCCGGGTACTCCTACGAGCAGTACTTC. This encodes CASSPPGYSYEQYF.